These T cell receptor beta chains were read from a single sample in a study of regulatory T cells in long-lasting Graves disease. One entry per CDR3 protein results from TCRdb running MiXCR on the multiplex PCR reads. Seen here are roughly 380,000 distinct CDR3 sequences, less than 20% observed once, and the top ten hold over 20%. The specimen comprised peripheral blood mononuclear cells (PBMCs), sampled at new diagnosis, from a patient treated with antithyroid drugs. Source of these receptors: a female donor with Graves disease. The CDR3 runs from the conserved cysteine through the conserved F or W. Fields, in order: clone size, J gene, V gene, D gene, CDR3 DNA, CDR3 protein. A D gene is named only where the DNA matches it firmly. Size values are once, few and many counts, or a class for expanded clones, and some rows have none.

>many|TRBJ2-1|TRBV12-3/TRBV12-4|TRBD1
TGTGCCACCAGTGACAGGGGGTCCTACAATGAGCAGTTCTTC
CATSDRGSYNEQFF
>many|TRBJ2-1|TRBV12-3/TRBV12-4|-
TGTGCCAGCATCGGGTTGGGGACCAGCTCCTACAATGAGCAGTTCTTC
CASIGLGTSSYNEQFF
>-|TRBJ1-1|TRBV7-9|TRBD1
TGTGCCAGCACAGGGGGGGTGGACACTGAAGCTTTCTTT
CASTGGVDTEAFF
>-|TRBJ1-2|TRBV10-3|-
TGTGCCATCAGTGAAGGTATGGCTAACTATGGCTACACCTTC
CAISEGMANYGYTF
>many|TRBJ1-4|TRBV20-1|-
TGCAGTGCTTACAGCACCTTTAATGAAAAACTGTTTTTT
CSAYSTFNEKLFF
>-|TRBJ2-7|TRBV16|-
TGTGCCAGCAGCCACCGACTCCTCCCGGGCAGGGTCAGCGAGCAGTACTTC
CASSHRLLPGRVSEQYF
>many|TRBJ2-3|TRBV20-1|-
TGCAGTGCTAGAGAAGTATTGGGGAGAACTAGCACAGATACGCAGTATTTT
CSAREVLGRTSTDTQYF
>many|TRBJ2-4|TRBV7-9|-
TGTGCCAGCAGCCGCACAGGGATAGCCAAAAACATTCAGTACTTC
CASSRTGIAKNIQYF
>many|TRBJ1-1|TRBV15|-
TGTGCCACCAGCAGAGATAGGCAGGGGATGAACACTGAAGCTTTCTTT
CATSRDRQGMNTEAFF
>few|TRBJ2-3|TRBV30|-
TGTGCCTGGAGCGATGGGGCCTCTGATGGGGATACGCAGTATTTT
CAWSDGASDGDTQYF
>many|TRBJ1-1|TRBV7-3|-
TGTGCCAGCAGCTTAAGACCGCTCAGGGACACTGAAGCTTTCTTT
CASSLRPLRDTEAFF
>-|TRBJ2-1|TRBV5-1|-
TGCGCCAGCAGCCCCCAGGGCCTCCCCCGCGATGAGCAGTTCTTC
CASSPQGLPRDEQFF
>-|TRBJ2-7|TRBV29-1|-
TGCAGCGCAAAAGGGTGGGGTTACGAGCAGTACTTC
CSAKGWGYEQYF
>-|TRBJ2-5|TRBV7-8|-
TGTGCCAGCAGCTTAGCAGTGGGAGAAGAGACCCAGTACTTC
CASSLAVGEETQYF
>many|TRBJ1-1|TRBV20-1|-
TGCAGTGCTAGAGATGAGCGGGGGACCGAAACTGAAGCTTTCTTT
CSARDERGTETEAFF
>few|TRBJ1-1|TRBV5-6|TRBD1
TGTGCCAGCAGTTTATCGAGGGGGCTTGGCACTGAAGCTTTCTTT
CASSLSRGLGTEAFF